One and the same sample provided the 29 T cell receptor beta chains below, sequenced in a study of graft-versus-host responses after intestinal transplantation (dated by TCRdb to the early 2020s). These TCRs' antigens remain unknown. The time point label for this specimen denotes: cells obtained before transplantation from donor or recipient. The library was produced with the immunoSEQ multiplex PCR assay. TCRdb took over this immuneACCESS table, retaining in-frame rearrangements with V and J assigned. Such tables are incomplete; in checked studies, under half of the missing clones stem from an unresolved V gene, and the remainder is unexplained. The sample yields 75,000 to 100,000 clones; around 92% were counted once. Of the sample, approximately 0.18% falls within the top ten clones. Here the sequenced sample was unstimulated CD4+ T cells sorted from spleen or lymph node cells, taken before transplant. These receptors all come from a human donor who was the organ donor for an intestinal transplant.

The CDR3 sequence: CAISESPQDNTDTQYF. Written as DNA, the CDR3 is TGTGCCATCAGTGAGTCGCCCCAAGACAACACAGATACGCAGTATTTT. The chain links TRBV10-3 to TRBJ2-3; no clear D gene. Deletions cut 0 bases from V and 2 bases from J, with 12 bases between. CDR3 length: 16 residues. Looked up from germline, CDR1 is ENHRY and CDR2 is SYGVKD.

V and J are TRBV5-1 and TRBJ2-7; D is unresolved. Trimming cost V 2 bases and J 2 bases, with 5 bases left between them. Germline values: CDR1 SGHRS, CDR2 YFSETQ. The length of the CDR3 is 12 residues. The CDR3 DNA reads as TGCGCCAGCAGCTTATATCCCTACGAGCAGTACTTC. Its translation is CASSLYPYEQYF.

The CDR3 sequence: CASSSTGKLFF. The DNA of the CDR3 is TGTGCCAGCAGTTCGACTGGAAAACTGTTTTTT. The chain couples TRBV27 to TRBJ1-4; D uncertain. The CDR3 extends over 11 amino acids. Per germline, CDR1 MNHEY and CDR2 SMNVEV (reference sequence). Trimming took off 4 bases at V and 10 bases at J, with 7 bases between the two ends.

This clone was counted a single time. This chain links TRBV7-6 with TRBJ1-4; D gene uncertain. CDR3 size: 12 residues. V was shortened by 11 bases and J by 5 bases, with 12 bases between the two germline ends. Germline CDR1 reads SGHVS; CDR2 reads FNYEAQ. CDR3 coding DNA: TGTGCCGTAGCGGTGCCCAATGAAAAACTGTTTTTT. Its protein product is CAVAVPNEKLFF.

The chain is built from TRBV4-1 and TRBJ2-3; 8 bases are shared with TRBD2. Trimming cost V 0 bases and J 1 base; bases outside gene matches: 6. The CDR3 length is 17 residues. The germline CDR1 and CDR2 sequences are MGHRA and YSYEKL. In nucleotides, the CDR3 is TGCGCCAGCAGCCAAGATGGCGGGCGGGGGGGCACAGATACGCAGTATTTT. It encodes CASSQDGGRGGTDTQYF.

Written as DNA, the CDR3 is TGTGCCACCAGCAGCCGGACAGCGAATTCACCCCTCCACTTT. Translation: CATSSRTANSPLHF. This rearrangement joins TRBV15 to TRBJ1-6; possible D gene TRBD1, 6 bases. Germline values: CDR1 LNHNV, CDR2 YYDKDF (reference sequence). V was clipped by 3 bases and J by 7 bases, with 10 bases between them. The CDR3 runs 14 residues.

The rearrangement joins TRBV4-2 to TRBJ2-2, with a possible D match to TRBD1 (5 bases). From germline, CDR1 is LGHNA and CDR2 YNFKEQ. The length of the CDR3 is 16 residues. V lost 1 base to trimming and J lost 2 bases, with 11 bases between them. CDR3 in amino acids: CASSQGRTSNTGELFF. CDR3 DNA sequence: TGTGCCAGCAGCCAAGGAAGGACATCAAACACCGGGGAGCTGTTTTTT.

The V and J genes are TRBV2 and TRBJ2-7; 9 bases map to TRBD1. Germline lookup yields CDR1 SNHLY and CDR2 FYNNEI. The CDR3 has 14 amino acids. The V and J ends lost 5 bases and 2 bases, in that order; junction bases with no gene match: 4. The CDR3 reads CASSSGTGTYEQYF. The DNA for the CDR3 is TGTGCCAGCAGTTCCGGGACAGGGACCTACGAGCAGTACTTC.

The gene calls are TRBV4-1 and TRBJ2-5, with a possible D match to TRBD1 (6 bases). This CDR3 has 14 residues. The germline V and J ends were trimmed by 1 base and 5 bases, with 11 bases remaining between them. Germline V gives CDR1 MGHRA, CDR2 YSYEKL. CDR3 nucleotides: TGCGCCAGCAGCCAAGTACAGGGTTTGGAGACCCAGTACTTC. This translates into CASSQVQGLETQYF.

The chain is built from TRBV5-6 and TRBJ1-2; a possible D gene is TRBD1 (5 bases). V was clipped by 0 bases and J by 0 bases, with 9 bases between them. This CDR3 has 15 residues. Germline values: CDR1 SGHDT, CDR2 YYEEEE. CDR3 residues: CASSLDRGPNYGYTF. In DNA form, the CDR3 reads TGTGCCAGCAGCTTGGATAGGGGCCCTAACTATGGCTACACCTTC.

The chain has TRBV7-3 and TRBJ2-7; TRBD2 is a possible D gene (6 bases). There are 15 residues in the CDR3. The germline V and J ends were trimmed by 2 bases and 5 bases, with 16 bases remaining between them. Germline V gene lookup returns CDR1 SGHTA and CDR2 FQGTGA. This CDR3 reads CASSLFPGLLDEQYF. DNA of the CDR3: TGTGCCAGCAGCTTATTTCCGGGACTCCTGGACGAGCAGTACTTC.

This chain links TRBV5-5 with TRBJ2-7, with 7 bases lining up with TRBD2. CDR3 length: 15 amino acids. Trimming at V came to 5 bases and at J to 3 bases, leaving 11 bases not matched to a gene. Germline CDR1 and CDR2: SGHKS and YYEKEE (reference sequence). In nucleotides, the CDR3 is TGTGCCAGCAGGACTGGGGCGGGGGAATACTACGAGCAGTACTTC. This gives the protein CASRTGAGEYYEQYF.

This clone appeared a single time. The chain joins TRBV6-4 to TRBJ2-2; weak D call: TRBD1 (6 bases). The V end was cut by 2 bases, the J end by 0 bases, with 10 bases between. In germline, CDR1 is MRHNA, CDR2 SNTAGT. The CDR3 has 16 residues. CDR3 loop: CASSDQGHSNTGELFF. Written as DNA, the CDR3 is TGTGCCAGCAGTGACCAGGGACATTCGAACACCGGGGAGCTGTTTTTT.

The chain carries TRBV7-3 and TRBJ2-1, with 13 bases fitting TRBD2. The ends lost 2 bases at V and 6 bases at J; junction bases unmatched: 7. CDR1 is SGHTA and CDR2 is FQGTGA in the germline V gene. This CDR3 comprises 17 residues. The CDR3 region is CASSLPGGLAGSNEQFF. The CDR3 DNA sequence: TGTGCCAGCAGCTTACCCGGGGGACTAGCGGGGAGCAATGAGCAGTTCTTC. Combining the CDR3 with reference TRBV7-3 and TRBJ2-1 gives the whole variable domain GAGVSQTPSNKVTEKGKYVELRCDPISGHTALYWYRQSLGQGPEFLIYFQGTGAADDSGLPNDRFFAVRPEGSVSTLKIQRTERGDSAVYLCASSLPGGLAGSNEQFFGPGTRLTVL.

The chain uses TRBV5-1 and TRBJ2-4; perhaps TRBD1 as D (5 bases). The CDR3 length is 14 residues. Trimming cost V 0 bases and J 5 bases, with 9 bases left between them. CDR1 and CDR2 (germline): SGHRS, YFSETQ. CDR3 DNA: TGCGCCAGCAGCTTGGGCAGGGCCCAAAACATTCAGTACTTC. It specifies CASSLGRAQNIQYF.

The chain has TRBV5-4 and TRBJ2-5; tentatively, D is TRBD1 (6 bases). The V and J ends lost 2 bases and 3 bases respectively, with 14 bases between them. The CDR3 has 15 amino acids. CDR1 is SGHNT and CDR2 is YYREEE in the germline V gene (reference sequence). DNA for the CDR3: TGTGCCAGCAGCTTTGCCCTCGGGACAAAAGAGACCCAGTACTTC. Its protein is CASSFALGTKETQYF.

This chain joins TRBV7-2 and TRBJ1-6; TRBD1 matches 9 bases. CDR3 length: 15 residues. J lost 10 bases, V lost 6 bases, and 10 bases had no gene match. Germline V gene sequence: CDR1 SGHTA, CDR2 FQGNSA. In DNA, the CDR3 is TGTGCCAGCAGACCACAGGGGGCGCAAGGCTCACCCCTCCACTTT. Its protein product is CASRPQGAQGSPLHF.

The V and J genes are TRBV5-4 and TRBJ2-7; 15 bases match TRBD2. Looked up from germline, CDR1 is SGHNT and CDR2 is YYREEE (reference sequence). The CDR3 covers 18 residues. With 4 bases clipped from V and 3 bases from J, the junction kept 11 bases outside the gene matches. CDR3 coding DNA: TGTGCCAGCAGCCTCGGACTAGCGGGGGGGGGAGTAGACTACGAGCAGTACTTC. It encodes CASSLGLAGGGVDYEQYF.

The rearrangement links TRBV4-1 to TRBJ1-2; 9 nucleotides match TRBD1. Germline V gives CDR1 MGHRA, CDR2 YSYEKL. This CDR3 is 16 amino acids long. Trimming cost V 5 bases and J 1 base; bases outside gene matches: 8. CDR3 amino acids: CASSTEQGASNYGYTF. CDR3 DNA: TGCGCCAGCAGCACTGAACAGGGGGCGAGTAACTATGGCTACACCTTC.

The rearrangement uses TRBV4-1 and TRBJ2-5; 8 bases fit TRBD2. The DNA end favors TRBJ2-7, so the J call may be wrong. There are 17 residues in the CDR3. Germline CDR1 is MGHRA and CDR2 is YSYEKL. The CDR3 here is CASSQAMTAGAVYEQYF. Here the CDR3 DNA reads TGCGCCAGCAGCCAAGCAATGACAGCGGGGGCCGTCTACGAGCAGTACTTC.

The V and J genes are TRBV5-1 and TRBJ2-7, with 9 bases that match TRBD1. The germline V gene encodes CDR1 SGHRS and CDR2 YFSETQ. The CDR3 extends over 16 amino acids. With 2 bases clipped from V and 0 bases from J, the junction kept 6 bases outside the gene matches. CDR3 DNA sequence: TGCGCCAGCAGCTTCCGACAGGGGGTTAGCTCCTACGAGCAGTACTTC. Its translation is CASSFRQGVSSYEQYF.

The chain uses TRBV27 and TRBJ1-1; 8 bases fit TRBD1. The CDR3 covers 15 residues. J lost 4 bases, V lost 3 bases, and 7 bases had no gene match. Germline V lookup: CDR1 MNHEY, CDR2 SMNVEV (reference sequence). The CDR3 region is CASSFPAGGLTEAFF. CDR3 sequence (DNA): TGTGCCAGCAGTTTCCCAGCAGGGGGCCTCACTGAAGCTTTCTTT.

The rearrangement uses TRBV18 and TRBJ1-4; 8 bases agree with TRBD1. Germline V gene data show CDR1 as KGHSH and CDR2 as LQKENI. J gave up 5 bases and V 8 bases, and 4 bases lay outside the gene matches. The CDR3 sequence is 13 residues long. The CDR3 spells CASERDRNEKLFF. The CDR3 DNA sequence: TGTGCCAGCGAACGGGACAGGAATGAAAAACTGTTTTTT.

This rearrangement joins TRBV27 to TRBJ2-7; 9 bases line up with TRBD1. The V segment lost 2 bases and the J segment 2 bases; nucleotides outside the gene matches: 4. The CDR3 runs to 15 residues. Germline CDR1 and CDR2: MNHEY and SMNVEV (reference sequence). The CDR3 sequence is CASSLRDREAYEQYF. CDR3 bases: TGTGCCAGCAGTTTAAGGGACAGGGAGGCCTACGAGCAGTACTTC.

CDR3 sequence: CASSQDTTDFYEQYF. As DNA, the CDR3 is TGTGCCAGCAGCCAAGATACAACAGATTTCTACGAGCAGTACTTC. V and J are TRBV4-2 and TRBJ2-7; D unresolved. Germline CDR1 is LGHNA and CDR2 is YNFKEQ. The CDR3 length is 15 residues. The V and J ends lost 0 bases and 3 bases respectively, with 12 bases between them.

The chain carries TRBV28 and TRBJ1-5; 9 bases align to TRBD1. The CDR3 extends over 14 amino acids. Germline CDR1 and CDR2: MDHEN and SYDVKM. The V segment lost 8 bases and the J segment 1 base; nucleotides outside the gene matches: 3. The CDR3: CASRQGESNQPQHF. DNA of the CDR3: TGTGCCAGCCGACAGGGGGAGAGCAATCAGCCCCAGCATTTT.

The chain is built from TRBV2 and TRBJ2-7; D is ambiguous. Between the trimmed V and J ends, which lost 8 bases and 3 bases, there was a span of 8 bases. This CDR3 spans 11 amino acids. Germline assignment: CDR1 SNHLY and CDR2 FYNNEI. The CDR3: CASSRLYEQYF. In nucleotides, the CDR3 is TGTGCCAGCTCCCGTCTCTACGAGCAGTACTTC. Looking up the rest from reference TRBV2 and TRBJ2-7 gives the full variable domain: EPEVTQTPSHQVTQMGQEVILRCVPISNHLYFYWYRQILGQKVEFLVSFYNNEISEKSEIFDDQFSVERPDGSNFTLKIRSTKLEDSAMYFCASSRLYEQYFGPGTRLTVT.

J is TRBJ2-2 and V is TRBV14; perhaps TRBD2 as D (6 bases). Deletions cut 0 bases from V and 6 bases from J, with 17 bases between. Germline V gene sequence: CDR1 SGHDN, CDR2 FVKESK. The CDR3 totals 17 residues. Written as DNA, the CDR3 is TGTGCCAGCAGCCAAGATCGGGACTGGCGCCGACCCGGGGAGCTGTTTTTT. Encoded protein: CASSQDRDWRRPGELFF.

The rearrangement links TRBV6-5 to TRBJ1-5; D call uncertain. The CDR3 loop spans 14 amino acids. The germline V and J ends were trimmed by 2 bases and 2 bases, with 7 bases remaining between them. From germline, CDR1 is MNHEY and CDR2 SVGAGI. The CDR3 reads CASSYRQGNQPQHF. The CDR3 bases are TGTGCCAGCAGTTACCGGCAGGGCAATCAGCCCCAGCATTTT.